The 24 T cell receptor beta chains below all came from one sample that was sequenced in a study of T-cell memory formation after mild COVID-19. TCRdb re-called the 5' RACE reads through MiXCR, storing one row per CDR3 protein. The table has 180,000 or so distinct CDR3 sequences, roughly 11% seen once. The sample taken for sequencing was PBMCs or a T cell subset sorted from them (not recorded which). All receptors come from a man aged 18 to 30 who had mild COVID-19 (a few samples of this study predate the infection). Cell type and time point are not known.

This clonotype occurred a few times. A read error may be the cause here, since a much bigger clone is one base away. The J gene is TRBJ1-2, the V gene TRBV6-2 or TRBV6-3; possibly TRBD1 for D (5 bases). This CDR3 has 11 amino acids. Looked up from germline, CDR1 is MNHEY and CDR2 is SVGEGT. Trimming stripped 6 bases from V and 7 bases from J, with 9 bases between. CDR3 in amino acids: CASSQGSGYTF. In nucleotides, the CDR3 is TGTGCCAGCAGCCAGGGAAGTGGCTACACCTTC.

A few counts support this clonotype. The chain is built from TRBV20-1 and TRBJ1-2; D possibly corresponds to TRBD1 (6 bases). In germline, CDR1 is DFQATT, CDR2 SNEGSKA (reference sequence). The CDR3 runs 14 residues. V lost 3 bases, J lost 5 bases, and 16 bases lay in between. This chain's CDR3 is CSASRRGGVYGYTF. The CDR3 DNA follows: TGCAGTGCTAGCCGAAGAGGGGGAGTTTATGGCTACACCTTC.

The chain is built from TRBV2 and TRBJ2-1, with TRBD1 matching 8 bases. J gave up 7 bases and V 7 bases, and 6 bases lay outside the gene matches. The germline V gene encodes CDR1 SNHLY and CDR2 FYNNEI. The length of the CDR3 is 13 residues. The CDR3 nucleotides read TGTGCCAGCACTCTGGACAGGGAAAATGAGCAGTTCTTC. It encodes CASTLDRENEQFF.

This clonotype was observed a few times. CDR3 bases: TGTGCCAGCAGTTATGGACAGGCCAACTATGGCTACACCTTC. This sequence encodes CASSYGQANYGYTF. This chain joins TRBV6-5 and TRBJ1-2; 7 bases fit TRBD1. This CDR3 comprises 14 residues. V shed 3 bases and J 2 bases; nucleotides not matched to a gene: 3. CDR1 is MNHEY, CDR2 SVGAGI, per germline.

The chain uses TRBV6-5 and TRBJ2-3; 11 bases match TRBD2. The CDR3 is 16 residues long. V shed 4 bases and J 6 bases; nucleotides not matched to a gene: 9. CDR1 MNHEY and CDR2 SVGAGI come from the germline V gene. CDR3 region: CASSSPSGGPRDTQYF. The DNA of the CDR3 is TGTGCCAGCAGTTCGCCTAGCGGGGGGCCACGGGATACGCAGTATTTT.

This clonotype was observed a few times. The CDR3 DNA reads TGCGCCAGCAGGGATGCCGGACAGGGCTCTGGCTACACCTTC. This encodes CASRDAGQGSGYTF. The chain carries TRBV5-1 and TRBJ1-2; 8 nucleotides match TRBD1. Losses at the gene ends were 5 bases for V and 7 bases for J; bases not matched to a gene: 10. The CDR3 runs 14 residues. Germline V gene lookup returns CDR1 SGHRS and CDR2 YFSETQ.

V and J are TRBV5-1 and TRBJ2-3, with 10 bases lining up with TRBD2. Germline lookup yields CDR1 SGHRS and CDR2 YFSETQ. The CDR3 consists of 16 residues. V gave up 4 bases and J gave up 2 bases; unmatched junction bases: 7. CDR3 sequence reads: CASSEGGTSVTDTQYF. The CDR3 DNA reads TGCGCCAGCAGCGAGGGAGGGACTAGCGTCACAGATACGCAGTATTTT. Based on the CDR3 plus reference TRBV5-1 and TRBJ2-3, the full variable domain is KAGVTQTPRYLIKTRGQQVTLSCSPISGHRSVSWYQQTPGQGLQFLFEYFSETQRNKGNFPGRFSGRQFSNSRSEMNVSTLELGDSALYLCASSEGGTSVTDTQYFGPGTRLTVL.

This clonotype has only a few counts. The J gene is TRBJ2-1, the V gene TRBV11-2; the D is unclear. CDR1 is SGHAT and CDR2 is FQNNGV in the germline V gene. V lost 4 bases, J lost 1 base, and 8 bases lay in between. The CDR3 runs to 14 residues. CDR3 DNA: TGTGCCAGCAGCTCCCAGTCTTCCTACAATGAGCAGTTCTTC. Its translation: CASSSQSSYNEQFF.

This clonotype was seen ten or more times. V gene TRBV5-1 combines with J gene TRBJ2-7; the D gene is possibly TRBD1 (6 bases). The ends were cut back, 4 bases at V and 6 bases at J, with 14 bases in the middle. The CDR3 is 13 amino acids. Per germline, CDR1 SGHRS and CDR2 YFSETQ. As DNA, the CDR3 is TGCGCCAGCAGCGTTACAGGGTCCGGCGAGCAGTACTTC. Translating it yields CASSVTGSGEQYF.

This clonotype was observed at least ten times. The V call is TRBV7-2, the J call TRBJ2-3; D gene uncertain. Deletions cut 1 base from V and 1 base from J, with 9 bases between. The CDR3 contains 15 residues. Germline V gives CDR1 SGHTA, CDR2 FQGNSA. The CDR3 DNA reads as TGTGCCAGCAGCTTAGTAGTGTTCGGCACAGATACGCAGTATTTT. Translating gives CASSLVVFGTDTQYF.

CDR3 DNA sequence: TGCGCCAGCAGCCGAATACAGGGATATAATACCTTC. Its protein is CASSRIQGYNTF. This chain joins TRBV5-1 and TRBJ1-2, with D possibly being TRBD1 (6 bases). Germline loops: CDR1 SGHRS, CDR2 YFSETQ. The CDR3 loop spans 12 amino acids. The V and J ends lost 4 bases and 14 bases respectively, with 18 bases between them.

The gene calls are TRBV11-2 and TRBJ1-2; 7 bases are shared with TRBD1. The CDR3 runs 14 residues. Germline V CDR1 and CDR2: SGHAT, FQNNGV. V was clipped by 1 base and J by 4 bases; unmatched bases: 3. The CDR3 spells CASSLVGQFYGYTF. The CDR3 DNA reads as TGTGCCAGCAGCTTAGTGGGACAGTTCTATGGCTACACCTTC.

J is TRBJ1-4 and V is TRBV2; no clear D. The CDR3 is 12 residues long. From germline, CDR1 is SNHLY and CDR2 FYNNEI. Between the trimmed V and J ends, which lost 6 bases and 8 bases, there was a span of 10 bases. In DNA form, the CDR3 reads TGTGCCAGCAGCCTAGACGAGGAAAAACTGTTTTTT. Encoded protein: CASSLDEEKLFF.

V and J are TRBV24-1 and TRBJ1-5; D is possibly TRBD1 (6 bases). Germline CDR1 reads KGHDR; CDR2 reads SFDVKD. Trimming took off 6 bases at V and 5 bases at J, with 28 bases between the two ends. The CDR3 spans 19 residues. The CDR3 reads CATSSHHDRDTLEDQPQHF. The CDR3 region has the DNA TGTGCCACCAGTTCTCACCACGACCGGGACACTCTGGAAGATCAGCCCCAGCATTTT.

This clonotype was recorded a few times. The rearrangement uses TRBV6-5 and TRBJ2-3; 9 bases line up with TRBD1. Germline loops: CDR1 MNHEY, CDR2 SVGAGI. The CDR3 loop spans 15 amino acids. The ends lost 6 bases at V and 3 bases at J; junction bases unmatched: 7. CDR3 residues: CASRSPGTGTDTQYF. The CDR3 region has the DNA TGTGCCAGCAGATCACCCGGGACAGGGACAGATACGCAGTATTTT.

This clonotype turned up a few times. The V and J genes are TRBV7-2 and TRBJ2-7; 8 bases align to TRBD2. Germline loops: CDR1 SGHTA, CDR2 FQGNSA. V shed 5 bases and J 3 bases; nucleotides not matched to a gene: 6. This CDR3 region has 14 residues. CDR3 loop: CASSLQRGSYEQYF. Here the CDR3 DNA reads TGTGCCAGCAGCCTCCAGCGGGGGAGCTACGAGCAGTACTTC. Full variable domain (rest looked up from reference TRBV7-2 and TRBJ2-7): GAGVSQSPSNKVTEKGKDVELRCDPISGHTALYWYRQSLGQGLEFLIYFQGNSAPDKSGLPSDRFSAERTGGSVSTLTIQRTQQEDSAVYLCASSLQRGSYEQYFGPGTRLTVT.

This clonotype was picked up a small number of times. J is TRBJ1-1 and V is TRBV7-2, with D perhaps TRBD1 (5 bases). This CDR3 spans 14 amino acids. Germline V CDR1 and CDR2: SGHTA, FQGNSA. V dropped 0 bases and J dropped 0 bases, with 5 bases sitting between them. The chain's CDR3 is CASSLATVNTEAFF. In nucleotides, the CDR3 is TGTGCCAGCAGCTTAGCGACAGTGAACACTGAAGCTTTCTTT.

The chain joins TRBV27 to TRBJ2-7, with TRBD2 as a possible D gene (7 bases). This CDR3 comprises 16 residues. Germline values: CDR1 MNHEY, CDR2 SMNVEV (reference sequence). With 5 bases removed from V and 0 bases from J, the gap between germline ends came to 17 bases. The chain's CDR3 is CASSQPGGPGSYEQYV. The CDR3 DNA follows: TGTGCCAGCAGTCAACCCGGGGGGCCGGGCTCCTACGAGCAGTACGTC.

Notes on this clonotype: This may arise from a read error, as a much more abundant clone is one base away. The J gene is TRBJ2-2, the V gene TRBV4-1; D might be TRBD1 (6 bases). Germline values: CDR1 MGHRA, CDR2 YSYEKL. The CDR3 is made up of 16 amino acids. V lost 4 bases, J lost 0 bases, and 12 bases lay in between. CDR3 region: CASSLPQGPNTGELFF. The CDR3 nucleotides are TGCGCCAGCAGCCTACCACAGGGTCCGAACACCGGGGAGCTGTTTTTT.

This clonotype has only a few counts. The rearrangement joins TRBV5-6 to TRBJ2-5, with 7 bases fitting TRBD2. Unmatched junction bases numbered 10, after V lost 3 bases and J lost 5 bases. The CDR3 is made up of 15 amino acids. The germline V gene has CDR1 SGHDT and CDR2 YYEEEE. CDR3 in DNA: TGTGCCAGCAGCTCGCCGGGACTACCCCGGGAGACCCAGTACTTC. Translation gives CASSSPGLPRETQYF.

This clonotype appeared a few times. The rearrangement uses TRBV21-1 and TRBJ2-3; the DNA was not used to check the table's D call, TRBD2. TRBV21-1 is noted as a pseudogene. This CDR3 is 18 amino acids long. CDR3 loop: CASSKESISGGNTDTQYF. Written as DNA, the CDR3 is TGTGCCAGCAGCAAAGAGTCGATTAGCGGGGGGAACACAGATACGCAGTATTTT.

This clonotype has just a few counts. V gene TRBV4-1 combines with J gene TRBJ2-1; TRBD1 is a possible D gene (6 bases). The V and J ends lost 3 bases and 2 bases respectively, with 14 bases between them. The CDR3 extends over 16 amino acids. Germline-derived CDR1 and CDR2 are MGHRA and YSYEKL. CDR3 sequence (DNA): TGCGCCAGCAGCCAGAAAGACAGGATTCCCTACAATGAGCAGTTCTTC. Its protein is CASSQKDRIPYNEQFF.

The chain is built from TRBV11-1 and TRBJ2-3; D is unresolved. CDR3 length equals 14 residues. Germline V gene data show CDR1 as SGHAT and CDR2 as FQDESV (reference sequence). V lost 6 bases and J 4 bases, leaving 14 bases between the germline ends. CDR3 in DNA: TGTGCCAGCAGTCGCGCTTCATCCCCAGATACGCAGTATTTT. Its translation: CASSRASSPDTQYF.

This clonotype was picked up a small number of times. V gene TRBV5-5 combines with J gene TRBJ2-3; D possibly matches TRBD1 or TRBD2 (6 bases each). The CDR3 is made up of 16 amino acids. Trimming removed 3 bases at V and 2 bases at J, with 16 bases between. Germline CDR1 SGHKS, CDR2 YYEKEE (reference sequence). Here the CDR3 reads CASSWRVLGATDTQYF. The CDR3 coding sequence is TGTGCCAGCAGCTGGAGGGTTTTGGGGGCCACAGATACGCAGTATTTT.